The source of this TCR beta chain is a study of OX40 agonist ivuxolimab in advanced cancers. Whole-study context: Patients took ivuxolimab, an agonistic anti-OX40 (CD134) antibody.

Generated by immunoSEQ multiplex PCR, the TCRdb table keeps only in-frame clones and is missing some. The profile covers some 74,000 clones, with about nine tenths appearing a single time and around 0.35% taken by the ten largest. Trimming cost V 7 bases and J 0 bases, with 22 bases left between them. This CDR3 has 17 amino acids. Germline V gene data show CDR1 as LNHDA and CDR2 as SQIVND (reference sequence). The sequence was obtained from an adult with an advanced solid tumor such as melanoma, head and neck, liver or kidney cancer. The chain joins TRBV19 to TRBJ2-7, with D unresolved. This specimen was CD4+ or CD8+ T cells sorted from blood, taken in a trial of the OX40 agonist ivuxolimab. CDR3 in amino acids: CASTKNSYKLSSYEQYV. The CDR3 region has the DNA TGTGCCAGTACCAAAAACTCCTACAAGTTGAGCTCCTACGAGCAGTACGTC.